Presented here are 2 T cell receptor beta chains from one specimen sequenced in a study of T-cell reconstitution after alpha-beta-depleted transplantation in children. Researchers prepared the TCRbeta library using unique molecular identifiers, the study reports. Via MiXCR, TCRdb re-called the PCR reads, giving one row per CDR3 protein. The sample yields about a million distinct CDR3 sequences, 25% to 30% seen once. The sequencing here drew on PBMCs, mostly from graft donor cells, taken 360 days after TCRalphabeta/CD19-depleted stem cell transplant. These receptors were collected from a boy younger than two who had a stem cell transplant for SCID, so the T cells may come from the graft donor.

The CDR3 coding sequence is TGTGCCAGCAGCTTACCTCAGCGGGGGGGTAGCTCCTACGAGCAGTACTTC. Its protein is CASSLPQRGGSSYEQYF. The gene calls are TRBV7-2 and TRBJ2-7; TRBD2 agrees at 10 bases. This CDR3 contains 17 residues. Germline CDR1 is SGHTA and CDR2 is FQGNSA. Trimming took 2 bases from V and 0 from J; bases not matched to a gene: 7.

This clonotype was observed a few times. V is TRBV6-5 and J is TRBJ2-2; the D is unclear. This CDR3 has 16 residues. V lost 2 bases to trimming and J lost 0 bases, with 10 bases between them. Germline V gives CDR1 MNHEY, CDR2 SVGAGI. CDR3 sequence reads: CASSYRATTNTGELFF. Written as DNA, the CDR3 is TGTGCCAGCAGTTACCGGGCCACAACGAACACCGGGGAGCTGTTTTTT.